These T cell receptor beta chains were read from a single sample in a study of CXCR3-negative and CXCR3-positive naive CD8 T cells. TCRdb reprocessed the 5' RACE reads and stores each CDR3 protein as one record, lacking DNA. Its table lists roughly 93,000 distinct CDR3 sequences. The sequenced material came from naive CXCR3+ CD8+ T cells from blood. Every receptor here comes from a human donor in good health. Some clones in this sample may be carry-over from other donors' samples. Each CDR3 is given with its conserved first and last residue.

V gene,J gene,CDR3 protein
TRBV12-3/TRBV12-4,TRBJ2-3,CASSLAIRGVTDTQYF
TRBV7-7,TRBJ2-7,CASSFPQDRNYEQYF
TRBV14,TRBJ1-2,CASSQVGGPSYGYTF
TRBV12-3/TRBV12-4,TRBJ2-3,CASSPGPGHNTQYF
TRBV7-2,TRBJ2-7,CASSNPTGLVSYEQYF
TRBV28,TRBJ2-1,CASSSPRGLSSYNEQFF
TRBV29-1,TRBJ2-1,CSVRNGNEQFF
TRBV27,TRBJ2-7,CASSFNPRALGQEIYF
TRBV9,TRBJ1-2,CASSVGVVDSNYGYTF
TRBV2,TRBJ2-5,CASSERTGTQETQYF
TRBV7-3,TRBJ2-1,CASSLRGGAAHNEQFF
TRBV7-3,TRBJ2-2,CASSLGFEAGELFF
TRBV18,TRBJ2-7,CASSPLPWNSYEQYF
TRBV9,TRBJ2-1,CASSVAWDRSSYNEQFF
TRBV27,TRBJ2-2,CASSLAGGEYTGELFF
TRBV7-9,TRBJ2-7,CASSTSGGSAF
TRBV4-3,TRBJ1-1,CASSPDIQGFPEAFF